Listed here are 17 T cell receptor beta chains from one sample, sequenced in a study of T-cell reconstitution after alpha-beta-depleted transplantation in children. Unique molecular identifiers were incorporated into the prepared TCRbeta library. TCRdb fed the PCR reads into MiXCR, producing one record per CDR3 protein. This sample carries 400,000 to 500,000 distinct CDR3 sequences, approximately 10% of them seen once, and the ten largest clones take over 4.5%. The input for sequencing was PBMCs from the stem cell graft donor, taken from the stem cell graft. The receptor source for this set is a human donor who donated a stem cell graft to a child with acute myeloid leukemia.

This clonotype was observed many times. The V gene is TRBV20-1, the J gene TRBJ2-7; 7 positions agree with TRBD2. The CDR3 is 13 residues long. The germline V gene has CDR1 DFQATT and CDR2 SNEGSKA (reference sequence). J was trimmed by 4 bases and V by 6 bases; bases with no gene match: 9. The CDR3 is CSAPRAGVYEQYF. The CDR3 bases are TGCAGTGCCCCGCGGGCGGGAGTGTACGAGCAGTACTTC.

V is TRBV7-3 and J is TRBJ2-1, with 9 bases matching TRBD2. CDR1 and CDR2 (germline): SGHTA, FQGTGA. The V gene end was trimmed by 5 bases and the J gene end by 3 bases; junction bases not matched to a gene: 8. The CDR3 runs to 16 residues. The CDR3 is CASSPQAGGIYNEQFF. The DNA for the CDR3 is TGTGCCAGCAGCCCACAAGCGGGAGGTATCTACAATGAGCAGTTCTTC.

This clonotype was seen only a few times. V and J are TRBV7-2 and TRBJ2-1, with 8 bases aligning to TRBD2. V lost 4 bases and J lost 0; bases outside the gene matches: 8. This CDR3 is built from 17 residues. CDR1 and CDR2 from the germline V gene are SGHTA and FQGNSA. In DNA, the CDR3 is TGTGCCAGCAGCTCCTCGTCTAGCGGGTCCTCCTACAATGAGCAGTTCTTC. It translates to CASSSSSSGSSYNEQFF.

The CDR3 protein is CASSVIAGSETQYF. The CDR3 DNA reads TGTGCCAGCTCGGTCATAGCGGGATCAGAGACCCAGTACTTC. V is TRBV18 and J is TRBJ2-5; 8 bases line up with TRBD2. CDR3 length equals 14 residues. Germline CDR1 is KGHSH and CDR2 is LQKENI. The ends lost 6 bases at V and 4 bases at J; junction bases unmatched: 7.

This clonotype was counted ten times or more. The chain links TRBV5-1 to TRBJ2-2, with D possibly TRBD1 on 5 matching bases. This CDR3 contains 14 residues. V was shortened by 4 bases and J by 6 bases, with 13 bases between the two germline ends. Germline loops: CDR1 SGHRS, CDR2 YFSETQ. This CDR3 reads CASSPTTGSGELFF. The CDR3 coding sequence is TGCGCCAGCAGCCCAACTACAGGATCCGGGGAGCTGTTTTTT.

This chain links TRBV11-2 with TRBJ2-1; 7 bases line up with TRBD1. Germline V gene lookup returns CDR1 SGHAT and CDR2 FQNNGV. The CDR3 loop spans 15 amino acids. V shed 8 bases and J 4 bases; nucleotides not matched to a gene: 11. CDR3 loop: CASLGGPGQYNEQFF. DNA of the CDR3: TGTGCCAGCCTTGGTGGGCCGGGACAGTACAATGAGCAGTTCTTC. Filled out from reference TRBV11-2 and TRBJ2-1, the complete variable domain reads EAGVAQSPRYKIIEKRQSVAFWCNPISGHATLYWYQQILGQGPKLLIQFQNNGVVDDSQLPKDRFSAERLKGVDSTLKIQPAKLEDSAVYLCASLGGPGQYNEQFFGPGTRLTVL.

This clonotype occurred a few times. The rearrangement joins TRBV20-1 to TRBJ1-4; D uncertain. Germline assignment: CDR1 DFQATT and CDR2 SNEGSKA (reference sequence). The CDR3 totals 13 residues. Trimming cost V 1 base and J 6 bases, with 9 bases left between them. The CDR3 region has the DNA TGCAGTGCTAGAGGTCGGAGAGATGAAAAACTGTTTTTT. This codes for CSARGRRDEKLFF.

The V and J genes are TRBV2 and TRBJ1-1; weak D call: TRBD1 (5 bases). Germline CDR1 and CDR2: SNHLY and FYNNEI. V dropped 7 bases and J dropped 4 bases, with 16 bases sitting between them. The CDR3 contains 14 residues. CDR3 DNA: TGTGCCAGCAAGGATAAAACGGGGGGCACTGAAGCTTTCTTT. Protein sequence: CASKDKTGGTEAFF.

This clonotype has only a few counts. The V and J genes are TRBV13 and TRBJ2-7; D is undetermined. CDR3 length: 12 amino acids. Trimming removed 5 bases from V and 4 bases from J, with 9 bases in between. Germline CDR1 reads PRHDT; CDR2 reads FYEKMQ (reference sequence). CDR3 in DNA: TGTGCCAGCAGCCCGTATGGATACGAGCAGTACTTC. This translates into CASSPYGYEQYF.

The table lists this clonotype with a few counts. The chain uses TRBV12-3 or TRBV12-4 and TRBJ2-5; TRBD1 might be the D (6 bases). Trimming removed 6 bases at V and 2 bases at J, with 10 bases between. CDR3 size: 13 residues. In DNA form, the CDR3 reads TGTGCCAGCAGCGGACAGCTACAAGAGACCCAGTACTTC. The encoded protein is CASSGQLQETQYF.

This clonotype was found many times. The gene calls are TRBV29-1 and TRBJ1-1, with 9 bases matching TRBD1. Looked up from germline, CDR1 is SQVTM and CDR2 is ANQGSEA. The CDR3 sequence is 14 residues long. The ends lost 3 bases at V and 5 bases at J; junction bases unmatched: 7. The CDR3 nucleotides are TGCAGCGTTGACCTCTCCGGGACAGGGACTGAAGCTTTCTTT. This encodes CSVDLSGTGTEAFF. Full variable domain (outside the CDR3, taken from reference TRBV29-1 and TRBJ1-1): SAVISQKPSRDICQRGTSLTIQCQVDSQVTMMFWYRQQPGQSLTLIATANQGSEATYESGFVIDKFPISRPNLTFSTLTVSNMSPEDSSIYLCSVDLSGTGTEAFFGQGTRLTVV.

This clonotype has just a few counts. A much larger clone differs from this one at a single base, so this may be a read error. The rearrangement uses TRBV7-2 and TRBJ2-7; TRBD2 aligns across 11 bases. J gave up 5 bases and V 3 bases, and 0 bases lay outside the gene matches. The length of the CDR3 is 13 residues. From germline, CDR1 is SGHTA and CDR2 FQGNSA. CDR3 region: CASSLTSGNEQYF. For the CDR3, the DNA is TGTGCCAGCAGCTTGACTAGCGGGAACGAGCAGTACTTC.

The J gene is TRBJ2-3, the V gene TRBV20-1, with D perhaps matching TRBD2 (5 bases). The CDR3 sequence is 11 residues long. The germline V and J ends were trimmed by 6 bases and 6 bases, with 10 bases remaining between them. The germline CDR1 and CDR2 sequences are DFQATT and SNEGSKA (reference sequence). Here the CDR3 DNA reads TGCAGTGCCATCGGGGAGGATACGCAGTATTTT. Its protein product is CSAIGEDTQYF.

A few counts support this clonotype. The rearrangement joins TRBV11-2 to TRBJ2-1; 11 bases are a match to TRBD1. This CDR3 is built from 19 residues. The trim removed 1 base at V and 3 bases at J, leaving 11 bases unmatched. Germline loops: CDR1 SGHAT, CDR2 FQNNGV. CDR3 protein: CASSLVRDRGFDSYNEQFF. The CDR3 DNA reads as TGTGCCAGCAGCTTAGTCCGGGACAGGGGGTTTGACAGCTACAATGAGCAGTTCTTC.

There are many counts of this clonotype. The chain links TRBV6-2 or TRBV6-3 to TRBJ2-3, with D maybe TRBD2 (6 bases). Germline V CDR1 and CDR2: MNHEY, SVGEGT. The CDR3 has 11 residues. The V end was cut by 7 bases, the J end by 9 bases, with 11 bases between. The CDR3 sequence: CASMTSWTQYF. The CDR3, as DNA: TGTGCCAGCATGACTAGTTGGACGCAGTATTTT.

This clonotype turned up a few times. The chain is built from TRBV10-3 and TRBJ1-4; D is perhaps TRBD1 (5 bases). The germline V and J ends were trimmed by 2 bases and 5 bases, with 9 bases remaining between them. CDR1 is ENHRY, CDR2 SYGVKD, per germline. CDR3 length: 14 amino acids. The CDR3 DNA follows: TGTGCCATCAGTGAGGAGGGACCCAATGAAAAACTGTTTTTT. Its protein product is CAISEEGPNEKLFF.

The gene calls are TRBV11-1 and TRBJ2-5; D gene ambiguous. This CDR3 has 13 residues. Trimming took 4 bases from V and 4 from J, leaving 10 bases between them. CDR1 SGHAT and CDR2 FQDESV come from the germline V gene (reference sequence). The CDR3 DNA reads TGTGCCAGCAGCTATTCTATGGGAGAGACCCAGTACTTC. As protein: CASSYSMGETQYF.